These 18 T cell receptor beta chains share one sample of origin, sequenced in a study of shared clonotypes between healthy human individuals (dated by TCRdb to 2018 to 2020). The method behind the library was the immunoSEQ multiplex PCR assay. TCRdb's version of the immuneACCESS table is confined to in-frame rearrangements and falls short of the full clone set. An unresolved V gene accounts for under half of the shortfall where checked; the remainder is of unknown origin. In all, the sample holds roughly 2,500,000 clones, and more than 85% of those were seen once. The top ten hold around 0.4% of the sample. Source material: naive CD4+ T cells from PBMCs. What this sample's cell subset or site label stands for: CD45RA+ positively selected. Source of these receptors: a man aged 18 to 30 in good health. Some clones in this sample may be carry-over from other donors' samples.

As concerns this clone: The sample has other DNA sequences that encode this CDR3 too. CDR3: CSVAGTANYGYTF. The CDR3 DNA reads as TGCAGCGTTGCCGGGACAGCTAACTATGGCTACACCTTC. The rearrangement links TRBV29-1 to TRBJ1-2; 7 bases match TRBD1. Germline CDR1 SQVTM, CDR2 ANQGSEA. The CDR3 spans 13 residues. Trimming took 4 bases from V and 0 from J; bases not matched to a gene: 2.

The CDR3, as DNA: TGTGCCAGCAGCGTAGATGGTGTGTTGGAAGCTTTCTTT. It translates to CASSVDGVLEAFF. The V call is TRBV9, the J call TRBJ1-1; no firm D call. Trimming took 0 bases from V and 8 from J, leaving 11 bases between them. CDR3 length: 13 residues. Germline CDR1 is SGDLS and CDR2 is YYNGEE. The full variable domain, rest sourced from reference TRBV9 and TRBJ1-1, is DSGVTQTPKHLITATGQRVTLRCSPRSGDLSVYWYQQSLDQGLQFLIQYYNGEERAKGNILERFSAQQFPDLHSELNLSSLELGDSALYFCASSVDGVLEAFFGQGTRLTVV.

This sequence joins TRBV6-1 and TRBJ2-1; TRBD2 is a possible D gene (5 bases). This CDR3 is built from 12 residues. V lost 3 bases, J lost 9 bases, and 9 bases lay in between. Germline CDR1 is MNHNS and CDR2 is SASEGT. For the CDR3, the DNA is TGTGCCAGCAGTGACCTACGGGGTGAGCAGTTCTTC. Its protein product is CASSDLRGEQFF.

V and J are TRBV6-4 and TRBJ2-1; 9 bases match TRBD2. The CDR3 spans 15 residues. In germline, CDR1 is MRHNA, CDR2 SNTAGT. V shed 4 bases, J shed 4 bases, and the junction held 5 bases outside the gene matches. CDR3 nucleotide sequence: TGTGCCAGCAGTGTGACTAGCGGAGTGTACAATGAGCAGTTCTTC. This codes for CASSVTSGVYNEQFF.

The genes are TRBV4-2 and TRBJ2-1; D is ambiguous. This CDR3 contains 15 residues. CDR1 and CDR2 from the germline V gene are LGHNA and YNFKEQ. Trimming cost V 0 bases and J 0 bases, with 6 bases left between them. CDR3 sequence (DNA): TGTGCCAGCAGCCAAGAACTTCTCTCCTACAATGAGCAGTTCTTC. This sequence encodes CASSQELLSYNEQFF.

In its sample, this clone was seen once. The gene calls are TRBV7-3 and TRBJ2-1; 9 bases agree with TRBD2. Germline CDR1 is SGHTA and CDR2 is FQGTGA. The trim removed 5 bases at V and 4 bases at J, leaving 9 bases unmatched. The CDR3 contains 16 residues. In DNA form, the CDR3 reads TGTGCCAGCAGCCGACTAGCGGAGATGGGGTACAATGAGCAGTTCTTC. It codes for CASSRLAEMGYNEQFF.

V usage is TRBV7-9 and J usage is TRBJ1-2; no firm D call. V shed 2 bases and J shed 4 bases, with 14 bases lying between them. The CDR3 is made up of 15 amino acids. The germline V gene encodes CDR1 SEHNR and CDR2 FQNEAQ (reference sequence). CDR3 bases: TGTGCCAGCAGCTTATCGACATCTGCCCTCTATGGCTACACCTTC. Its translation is CASSLSTSALYGYTF.

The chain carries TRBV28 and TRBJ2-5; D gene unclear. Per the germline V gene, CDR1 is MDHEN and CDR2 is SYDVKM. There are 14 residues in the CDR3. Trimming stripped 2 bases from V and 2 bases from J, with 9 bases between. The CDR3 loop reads CASSLSWGQETQYF. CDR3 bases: TGTGCCAGCAGTTTAAGTTGGGGTCAAGAGACCCAGTACTTC.

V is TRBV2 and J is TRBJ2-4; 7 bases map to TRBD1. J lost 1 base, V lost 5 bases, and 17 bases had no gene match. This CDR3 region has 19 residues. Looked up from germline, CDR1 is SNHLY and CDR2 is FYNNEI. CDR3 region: CASSRDRARARGAKNIQYF. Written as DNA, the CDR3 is TGTGCCAGCAGTCGTGACAGGGCCCGAGCGAGAGGGGCCAAAAACATTCAGTACTTC. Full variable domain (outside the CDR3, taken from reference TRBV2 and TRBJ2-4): EPEVTQTPSHQVTQMGQEVILRCVPISNHLYFYWYRQILGQKVEFLVSFYNNEISEKSEIFDDQFSVERPDGSNFTLKIRSTKLEDSAMYFCASSRDRARARGAKNIQYFGAGTRLSVL.

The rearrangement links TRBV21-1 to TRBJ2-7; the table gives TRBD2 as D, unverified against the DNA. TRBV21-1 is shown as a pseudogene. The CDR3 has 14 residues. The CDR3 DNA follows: TGTGCCAGCAGTTCGGGAACCGGGTGGGACGAGCAGTACTTC. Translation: CASSSGTGWDEQYF.

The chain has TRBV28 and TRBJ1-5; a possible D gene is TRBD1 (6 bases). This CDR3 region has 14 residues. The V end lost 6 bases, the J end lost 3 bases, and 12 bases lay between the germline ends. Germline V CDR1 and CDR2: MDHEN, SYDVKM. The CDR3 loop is CASSPDRLNQPQHF. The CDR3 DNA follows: TGTGCCAGCAGCCCAGACAGGCTCAATCAGCCCCAGCATTTT.

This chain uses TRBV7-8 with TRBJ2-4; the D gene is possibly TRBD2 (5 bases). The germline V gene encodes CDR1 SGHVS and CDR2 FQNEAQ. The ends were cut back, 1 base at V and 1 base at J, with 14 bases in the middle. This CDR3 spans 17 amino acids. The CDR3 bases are TGTGCCAGCAGCTTAGGCCGGAGGCTTCAGGCCAAAAACATTCAGTACTTC. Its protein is CASSLGRRLQAKNIQYF.

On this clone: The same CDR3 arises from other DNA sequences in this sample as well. CDR3 amino acids: CASSPDRGQETQYF. As DNA, the CDR3 is TGTGCCAGCAGCCCGGACAGGGGGCAGGAGACCCAGTACTTC. The chain uses TRBV7-2 and TRBJ2-5; 11 positions agree with TRBD1. The V gene's germline CDR1 is SGHTA and CDR2 FQGNSA. The CDR3 has 14 residues. Trimming at V came to 5 bases and at J to 5 bases, leaving 4 bases not matched to a gene. The full variable domain, its missing parts supplied by reference TRBV7-2 and TRBJ2-5, is GAGVSQSPSNKVTEKGKDVELRCDPISGHTALYWYRQSLGQGLEFLIYFQGNSAPDKSGLPSDRFSAERTGGSVSTLTIQRTQQEDSAVYLCASSPDRGQETQYFGPGTRLLVL.

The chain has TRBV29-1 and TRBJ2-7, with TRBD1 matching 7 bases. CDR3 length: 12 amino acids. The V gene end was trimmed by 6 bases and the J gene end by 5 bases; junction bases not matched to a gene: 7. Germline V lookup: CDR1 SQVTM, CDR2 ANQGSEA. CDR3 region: CSVVTGVDEQYF. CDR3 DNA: TGCAGCGTCGTTACAGGGGTCGACGAGCAGTACTTC.

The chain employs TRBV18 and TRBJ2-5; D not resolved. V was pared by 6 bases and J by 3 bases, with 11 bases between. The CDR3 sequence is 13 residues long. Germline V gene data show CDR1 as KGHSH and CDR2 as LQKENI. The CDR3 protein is CASSRQLKETQYF. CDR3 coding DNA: TGTGCCAGCTCGCGTCAATTAAAAGAGACCCAGTACTTC.

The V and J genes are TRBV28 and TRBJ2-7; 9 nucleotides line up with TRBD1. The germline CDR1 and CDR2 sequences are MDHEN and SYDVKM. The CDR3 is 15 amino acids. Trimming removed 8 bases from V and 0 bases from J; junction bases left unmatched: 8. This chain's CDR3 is CASQTGGSTSYEQYF. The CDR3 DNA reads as TGTGCCAGCCAAACAGGGGGCTCAACCTCCTACGAGCAGTACTTC. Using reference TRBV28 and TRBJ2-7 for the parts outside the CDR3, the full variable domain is DVKVTQSSRYLVKRTGEKVFLECVQDMDHENMFWYRQDPGLGLRLIYFSYDVKMKEKGDIPEGYSVSREKKERFSLILESASTNQTSMYLCASQTGGSTSYEQYFGPGTRLTVT.

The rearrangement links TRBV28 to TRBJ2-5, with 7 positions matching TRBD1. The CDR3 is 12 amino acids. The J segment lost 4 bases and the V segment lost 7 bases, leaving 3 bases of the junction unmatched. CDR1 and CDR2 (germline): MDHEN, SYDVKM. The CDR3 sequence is CASNRGGETQYF. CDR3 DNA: TGTGCCAGCAACAGGGGTGGAGAGACCCAGTACTTC. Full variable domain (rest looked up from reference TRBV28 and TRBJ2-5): DVKVTQSSRYLVKRTGEKVFLECVQDMDHENMFWYRQDPGLGLRLIYFSYDVKMKEKGDIPEGYSVSREKKERFSLILESASTNQTSMYLCASNRGGETQYFGPGTRLLVL.

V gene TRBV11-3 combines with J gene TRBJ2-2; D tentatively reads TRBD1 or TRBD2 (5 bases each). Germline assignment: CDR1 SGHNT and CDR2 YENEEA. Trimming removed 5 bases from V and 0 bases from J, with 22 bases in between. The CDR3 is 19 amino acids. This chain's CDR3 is CASSPSWPRDRTNTGELFF. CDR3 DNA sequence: TGTGCCAGCAGCCCAAGCTGGCCCCGGGACCGAACGAACACCGGGGAGCTGTTTTTT.